This T cell receptor beta chain was identified during a study of blood T cell repertoires in COVID-19. Study at large: The United States, Italy and Spain supplied acute and convalescent COVID-19 samples.

In the original analysis: Quantification of nucleated cells was approximated via reference gene primer amplification. Assay: immunoSEQ multiplex PCR; the TCRdb copy retains only in-frame clones and omits some. V and J calls and clone size are given by that table; D and trimming were obtained from the DNA. The table lists a few hundred thousand clones, around four fifths of them singletons, with 15% to 20% in the top ten. This clone turned up a few times. The trim removed 1 base at V and 0 bases at J, leaving 2 bases unmatched. The length of the CDR3 is 17 residues. CDR1 is MNHEY, CDR2 SMNVEV, per germline (reference sequence).

Source material: peripheral blood. This receptor was taken from a man younger than 45 with active or convalescent COVID-19. V usage is TRBV27 and J usage is TRBJ2-1, with 11 bases identical to TRBD2. CDR3 protein: CASSLFTSGSSYNEQFF. The CDR3 bases are TGTGCCAGCAGTTTATTCACTAGCGGGAGCTCCTACAATGAGCAGTTCTTC.